The 2 T cell receptor beta chains given below trace back to one sample, sequenced in a study of response to subunit inactivated influenza vaccine. Each CDR3 protein gets one entry after TCRdb re-called the RT-PCR reads with MiXCR. The profile shows 150,000 to 200,000 distinct CDR3 sequences, roughly 12% of them singletons. Separately, the same data were catalogued under a study of T cells expressing NK-cell markers. That paper adds: Scientists made TCR beta cDNA using 5'RACE template switching with UMIs.

The sample consisted of CD8+ T cells sorted from PBMCs, taken 11 to 12 days after vaccination. The receptors originated from a man over 45 who received an inactivated influenza vaccine.

There are a few counts of this clonotype. The chain links TRBV3-1 to TRBJ2-7, with D possibly called TRBD1 or TRBD2 (5 bases each). The CDR3 length is 16 residues. Germline V gene lookup returns CDR1 LGHDT and CDR2 YNNKEL (reference sequence). The V and J ends lost 2 bases and 0 bases respectively, with 14 bases between them. The CDR3 nucleotides read TGTGCCAGCAGCCAAATATCCGGGACGGTCTCCTACGAGCAGTACTTC. It is translated as CASSQISGTVSYEQYF.

This clonotype was counted between two and nine times. The chain has TRBV6-5 and TRBJ2-5, with TRBD2 matching 9 bases. This CDR3 is 16 amino acids long. The V gene end was trimmed by 3 bases and the J gene end by 2 bases; junction bases not matched to a gene: 7. CDR1 is MNHEY, CDR2 SVGAGI, per germline. The CDR3 coding sequence is TGTGCCAGCAGTTATTCGACTAGCGGCGGACAAGAGACCCAGTACTTC. Protein: CASSYSTSGGQETQYF.